Here is one T cell receptor beta chain with its context. The target antigen is unknown. Documented time point: new active TB diagnosis, blood taken before or within 7 days of starting treatment. Each donor contributed 90,000 to 100,000 T cells on average, unsorted. These data belong to a study of T cells in tuberculosis. About the study: A South African cohort included IGRA-negative adolescents, latently infected IGRA-positive adolescents and adults with active tuberculosis.

CDR3 length equals 13 residues. Between the trimmed V and J ends, which lost 0 bases and 4 bases, there was a span of 7 bases. Germline lookup yields CDR1 SGDLS and CDR2 YYNGEE. Study outcomes and limitations: Selection depended on which cryopreserved specimens were available.

Repertoires were generated with immunoSEQ multiplex PCR, while TCRdb's copy carries only in-frame clones and drops some. The table includes tens of thousands of clones, under 95% detected once. The source of this sequence is an adult with tuberculosis. Some clones in this sample may be carry-over from other donors' samples. This chain connects TRBV9 to TRBJ1-2; tentative D call: TRBD1 (5 bases). This material consisted of PBMCs, taken at tuberculosis diagnosis. The CDR3 here is CASSVVDSYGYTF. The CDR3 DNA sequence: TGTGCCAGCAGCGTAGTAGACAGCTATGGCTACACCTTC.